These 26 T cell receptor beta chains were all obtained from the same sample, sequenced in a study of T cells after yellow fever vaccination. From the 5' RACE reads, TCRdb called clonotypes with MiXCR, one entry per CDR3 protein. The table records about 220,000 distinct CDR3 sequences, 3% to 3.5% of them present only once. Material: CD4+ T cells sorted from PBMCs, obtained 10 days after the yellow fever booster vaccination. These TCRs come from a man between 18 and 35 years old who received the YFV17D yellow fever vaccine.

In regard to this clonotype: At one of its ends the junction is not consistent with the germline gene, which may arise from a read error. The rearrangement uses TRBV7-3 and TRBJ2-3; 9 positions match TRBD2. The germline CDR1 and CDR2 sequences are SGHTA and FQGTGA. This CDR3 is 16 amino acids long. CDR3 nucleotide sequence: TGTGCCAGCAGCGTAACCCCGGGACTAGCTGCAGATACGCAGTATTTT. The encoded protein is CASSVTPGLAADTQYF.

This clonotype was seen repeatedly, ten times or more. This chain uses TRBV20-1 with TRBJ1-2, with D maybe TRBD1 (5 bases). Germline loops: CDR1 DFQATT, CDR2 SNEGSKA (reference sequence). CDR3 length equals 14 residues. V dropped 5 bases and J dropped 0 bases, with 13 bases sitting between them. The CDR3 nucleotides read TGCAGTGCTGGACCAGGGAGAGCTAACTATGGCTACACCTTC. Its protein product is CSAGPGRANYGYTF.

The chain employs TRBV20-1 and TRBJ1-5; 7 bases line up with TRBD1. Germline CDR1 reads DFQATT; CDR2 reads SNEGSKA (reference sequence). The CDR3 is 14 amino acids. J gave up 4 bases and V 5 bases, and 8 bases lay outside the gene matches. Here the CDR3 DNA reads TGCAGTGCTGCCCCTATACAGGGGAATCAGCCCCAGCATTTT. Encoded protein: CSAAPIQGNQPQHF.

Many counts were recorded for this clonotype. The chain combines TRBV10-2 with TRBJ1-5; no clear D. Per the germline V gene, CDR1 is WSHSY and CDR2 is SAAADI. The CDR3 length is 12 residues. V lost 8 bases, J lost 0 bases, and 5 bases lay in between. This chain's CDR3 is CASRGSNQPQHF. CDR3 nucleotides: TGCGCCAGCCGGGGTAGCAATCAGCCCCAGCATTTT.

This clonotype was counted only a few times. V gene TRBV7-9 combines with J gene TRBJ1-2; D perhaps matches TRBD1 (6 bases). The V gene lost 4 bases and the J gene lost 4 bases, with 10 bases spanning the gap. CDR1 and CDR2 from the germline V gene are SEHNR and FQNEAQ (reference sequence). This CDR3 region has 13 residues. In nucleotides, the CDR3 is TGTGCCAGCAGCTCAACAGGGCCCTATGGCTACACCTTC. Translated: CASSSTGPYGYTF. The full variable domain, with the rest looked up from reference TRBV7-9 and TRBJ1-2, is DTGVSQNPRHKITKRGQNVTFRCDPISEHNRLYWYRQTLGQGPEFLTYFQNEAQLEKSRLLSDRFSAERPKGSFSTLEIQRTEQGDSAMYLCASSSTGPYGYTFGSGTRLTVV.

This clonotype was recorded at least ten times. V and J are TRBV6-6 and TRBJ2-5, with TRBD2 identical over 8 bases. Germline loops: CDR1 MNHNY, CDR2 SVGAGI (reference sequence). J gave up 3 bases and V 10 bases, and 13 bases lay outside the gene matches. The CDR3 has 15 residues. CDR3 amino acids: CAIADRGGVKETQYF. CDR3 nucleotide sequence: TGTGCCATCGCTGATCGGGGGGGAGTAAAAGAGACCCAGTACTTC.

The genes are TRBV5-1 and TRBJ2-3, with 7 bases lining up with TRBD2. J was trimmed by 7 bases and V by 1 base; bases with no gene match: 6. Per the germline V gene, CDR1 is SGHRS and CDR2 is YFSETQ. The CDR3 consists of 14 residues. In DNA form, the CDR3 reads TGCGCCAGCAGCTTGACTAGCGACGGATATACGCAGTATTTT. As protein: CASSLTSDGYTQYF.

The sample holds many counts of this clonotype. The V and J genes are TRBV5-1 and TRBJ1-2; TRBD1 agrees at 7 bases. This CDR3 comprises 14 residues. From germline, CDR1 is SGHRS and CDR2 YFSETQ. V lost 4 bases, J lost 3 bases, and 6 bases stayed unmatched. The CDR3 DNA sequence: TGCGCCAGCAGCCGGGACAGCCTCGACTATGGCTACACCTTC. Protein: CASSRDSLDYGYTF.

This clonotype was detected a few times. CDR3 protein: CASSFRQGDDQPQHF. The CDR3 DNA reads TGTGCCAGCAGTTTTCGGCAGGGAGACGATCAGCCCCAGCATTTT. The chain has TRBV12-3 or TRBV12-4 and TRBJ1-5, with D maybe TRBD1 (5 bases). The CDR3 has 15 residues. V was cut by 3 bases and J by 5 bases, with 14 bases left in between.

The CDR3 here is CAISDPGRLHEQYF. CDR3 coding DNA: TGTGCCATCAGTGATCCCGGCCGCCTTCACGAGCAGTACTTC. The chain uses TRBV10-3 and TRBJ2-7; D is ambiguous. Germline-derived CDR1 and CDR2 are ENHRY and SYGVKD. CDR3 length: 14 amino acids. Between the trimmed V and J ends, which lost 3 bases and 5 bases, there was a span of 14 bases.

This clonotype has ten or more counts. This chain uses TRBV4-3 with TRBJ2-3; TRBD2 matches 7 bases. This CDR3 region has 17 residues. V was clipped by 0 bases and J by 2 bases; unmatched bases: 8. Germline CDR1 and CDR2: LGHNA and YSLEER. DNA of the CDR3: TGCGCCAGCAGCCAAGACAGAACAGCGGGATACACAGATACGCAGTATTTT. It translates to CASSQDRTAGYTDTQYF.

The gene calls are TRBV7-8 and TRBJ1-4; 7 nucleotides agree with TRBD1. The CDR3 length is 16 residues. Germline V gives CDR1 SGHVS, CDR2 FQNEAQ. Unmatched junction bases numbered 11, after V lost 2 bases and J lost 8 bases. The CDR3 DNA reads TGTGCCAGCAGCTTATCACTTAGGGGGCGAGACGAAAAACTGTTTTTT. Amino acid sequence: CASSLSLRGRDEKLFF.

This clonotype appeared many times. J is TRBJ2-5 and V is TRBV12-3 or TRBV12-4; D unclear. Deletions cut 3 bases from V and 0 bases from J, with 8 bases between. The CDR3 is 14 amino acids. The CDR3 coding sequence is TGTGCCAGCAGTTTCAGCGAGTACCAAGAGACCCAGTACTTC. This sequence encodes CASSFSEYQETQYF.

This sequence joins TRBV7-2 and TRBJ1-2; D gene ambiguous. The CDR3 contains 16 residues. Between the trimmed V and J ends, which lost 1 base and 2 bases, there was a span of 14 bases. Looked up from germline, CDR1 is SGHTA and CDR2 is FQGNSA. The CDR3 DNA follows: TGTGCCAGCAGCTTAGTGTTTCCGGGAGGCAACTATGGCTACACCTTC. This codes for CASSLVFPGGNYGYTF.

This clonotype was counted ten times or more. The chain joins TRBV6-5 to TRBJ2-2; 12 nucleotides agree with TRBD2. V dropped 6 bases and J dropped 4; count of bases not matched to a gene: 12. The germline CDR1 and CDR2 sequences are MNHEY and SVGAGI. CDR3 length equals 18 residues. In DNA, the CDR3 is TGTGCCAGCAGCCGTACTAGCGGGGGGTCTACCTCCACCGGGGAGCTGTTTTTT. Its translation is CASSRTSGGSTSTGELFF.

Ten or more counts support this clonotype. This rearrangement joins TRBV5-1 to TRBJ2-7, with 11 positions matching TRBD2. In germline, CDR1 is SGHRS, CDR2 YFSETQ. Trimming at V came to 3 bases and at J to 3 bases, leaving 8 bases not matched to a gene. The CDR3 extends over 16 amino acids. CDR3 region: CASSSGPTSGVYEQYV. Here the CDR3 DNA reads TGCGCCAGCAGCTCCGGGCCGACTAGCGGGGTCTACGAGCAGTACGTC.

The J gene is TRBJ2-3, the V gene TRBV20-1; 11 nucleotides match TRBD1. The germline gives CDR1 DFQATT, CDR2 SNEGSKA (reference sequence). The junction had 4 bases not matched to a gene; V was cut back by 6 bases and J by 5 bases. CDR3 length: 13 residues. CDR3 sequence: CSAGTGGVDTQYF. CDR3 nucleotides: TGCAGTGCGGGGACAGGGGGGGTAGATACGCAGTATTTT.

Many counts were recorded for this clonotype. The chain recombines TRBV6-5 with TRBJ1-4; 7 bases match TRBD1. V dropped 7 bases and J dropped 8; count of bases not matched to a gene: 13. Germline-derived CDR1 and CDR2 are MNHEY and SVGAGI. The CDR3 has 15 residues. As DNA, the CDR3 is TGTGCCAGCACCGAGACCGGGACAGCGCGGGAAAAACTGTTTTTT. As protein: CASTETGTAREKLFF.

The chain joins TRBV24-1 to TRBJ2-3, with D perhaps TRBD1 (6 bases). CDR3 length: 13 amino acids. Trimming removed 1 base at V and 6 bases at J, with 7 bases between. The germline V gene encodes CDR1 KGHDR and CDR2 SFDVKD. Here the CDR3 reads CATSDFTGDTQYF. In DNA, the CDR3 is TGTGCCACCAGTGATTTTACAGGGGATACGCAGTATTTT.

This clonotype appeared many times. This chain links TRBV12-3 or TRBV12-4 with TRBJ2-2; D perhaps matches TRBD1 (6 bases). Trimming stripped 5 bases from V and 0 bases from J, with 13 bases between. This CDR3 has 16 residues. The CDR3 coding sequence is TGTGCCAGCAGTCCTGACAGGTCCGCGAACACCGGGGAGCTGTTTTTT. Its protein product is CASSPDRSANTGELFF.

This clonotype was detected a few times. This chain uses TRBV7-9 with TRBJ1-1; D unresolved. The V end was cut by 5 bases, the J end by 6 bases, with 10 bases between. CDR3 length equals 12 residues. Per the germline V gene, CDR1 is SEHNR and CDR2 is FQNEAQ (reference sequence). DNA of the CDR3: TGTGCCAGCAGCCCGGGCCTACCTGAAGCTTTCTTT. Protein sequence: CASSPGLPEAFF.

This clonotype appeared many times. The chain links TRBV7-3 to TRBJ2-1, with D perhaps TRBD1 or TRBD2 (7 bases each). The germline V and J ends were trimmed by 0 bases and 0 bases, with 15 bases remaining between them. This CDR3 is built from 18 residues. Germline loops: CDR1 SGHTA, CDR2 FQGTGA. The DNA for the CDR3 is TGTGCCAGCAGCTTAACCAGGGGGGGCCCGAGCTCCTACAATGAGCAGTTCTTC. Amino acid sequence: CASSLTRGGPSSYNEQFF.

This chain uses TRBV5-1 with TRBJ2-7, with 7 bases aligning to TRBD2. The CDR3 loop spans 14 amino acids. V trimming: 4 bases; J trimming: 2 bases; junction bases outside the gene matches: 6. CDR1 is SGHRS, CDR2 YFSETQ, per germline. In nucleotides, the CDR3 is TGCGCCAGCAGCACCGCCGGGAGGACCTACGAGCAGTACTTC. It yields the protein CASSTAGRTYEQYF.

This clonotype was seen many times. This sequence joins TRBV25-1 and TRBJ2-7; D call uncertain. The CDR3 spans 13 residues. Germline V gene lookup returns CDR1 MGHDK and CDR2 SYGVNS. Deletions cut 5 bases from V and 0 bases from J, with 8 bases between. CDR3: CASSSPSSYEQYV. The CDR3 nucleotides read TGTGCCAGCAGTTCCCCGAGCTCCTACGAGCAGTACGTC.

The chain joins TRBV7-2 to TRBJ1-1; D possibly corresponds to TRBD1 (6 bases). The CDR3 totals 15 residues. Germline V gene data show CDR1 as SGHTA and CDR2 as FQGNSA. V was trimmed by 2 bases and J by 0 bases, leaving 10 bases between them. The DNA of the CDR3 is TGTGCCAGCAGCTTACTGGGACACCTGAACACTGAAGCTTTCTTT. Translating it yields CASSLLGHLNTEAFF.

This clonotype was detected only a few times. The chain employs TRBV7-2 and TRBJ1-6; D gene unclear. Between the trimmed V and J ends, which lost 3 bases and 8 bases, there was a span of 14 bases. The CDR3 consists of 15 residues. The germline gives CDR1 SGHTA, CDR2 FQGNSA. The CDR3 DNA sequence: TGTGCCAGCAGCTTTTCCTCGGGGATTGATTCACCCCTCCACTTT. The encoded protein is CASSFSSGIDSPLHF.